The 18 T cell receptor beta chains given below trace back to one sample, sequenced in a study of T cell repertoires in cytomegalovirus infection. TCRdb called the reads again in MiXCR, with one record for every CDR3 protein. The sample shows about 920,000 distinct CDR3 sequences, approximately 31% of them seen only once. These receptors have no identified antigens. This sample comprised cultured CD8+ T cells from PBMCs, obtained from culture after CMV antigen stimulation. The origin of the receptors is a human donor in good health (CMV status not recorded). Some clones in this sample may be carry-over from other donors' samples.

On this clonotype: A read error may account for a junction end that differs from germline. The V call is TRBV7-4, the J call TRBJ1-4, with 7 nucleotides matching TRBD1. The CDR3 is 15 residues long. CDR1 and CDR2 (germline): SGHVT, SQSDAQ. CDR3 coding DNA: TGTACCAGCAGTCGACTTGACAGGGCGTCCGAAAAACTGTTTTTT. Amino acid sequence: CTSSRLDRASEKLFF.

This clonotype was observed a few times. V usage is TRBV6-1 and J usage is TRBJ1-1; the D is unclear. Germline CDR1 is MNHNS and CDR2 is SASEGT. This CDR3 region has 13 residues. V gave up 3 bases and J gave up 3 bases, with 8 bases separating them. The CDR3 DNA reads TGTGCCAGCAGTGAGGCCGGGGACACTGAAGCTTTCTTT. This codes for CASSEAGDTEAFF.

Concerning this clonotype: Because the CDR3 is missing its conserved closing phenylalanine or tryptophan, this is likely a read error. The chain is built from TRBV6-1 and TRBJ2-1; D uncertain. The CDR3 covers 15 residues. The ends were cut back, 7 bases at V and 0 bases at J, with 13 bases in the middle. Germline assignment: CDR1 MNHNS and CDR2 SASEGT. In nucleotides, the CDR3 is TGTGCCAGCATACCGGAGCTTTCCTCCTACAATGAGCAGTTCTAC. Protein sequence: CASIPELSSYNEQFY.

The chain links TRBV7-2 to TRBJ1-6; maybe TRBD1 (6 bases). V lost 5 bases, J lost 8 bases, and 13 bases lay in between. Germline CDR1 reads SGHTA; CDR2 reads FQGNSA. CDR3 size: 14 residues. The CDR3 nucleotides are TGTGCCAGCAGCCCAGGGGTGTTATATTCACCCCTCCACTTT. Translating it yields CASSPGVLYSPLHF.

The chain employs TRBV7-9 and TRBJ2-2; maybe TRBD1 (7 bases). Germline V gives CDR1 SEHNR, CDR2 FQNEAQ (reference sequence). V lost 5 bases and J lost 4, with 14 bases in between. The length of the CDR3 is 15 residues. CDR3 sequence reads: CASSQQGRSTGELFF. The CDR3 coding sequence is TGTGCCAGCAGCCAACAGGGGAGGAGCACCGGGGAGCTGTTTTTT.

The rearrangement uses TRBV19 and TRBJ2-1, with 11 positions matching TRBD2. The CDR3 length is 23 residues. Germline V CDR1 and CDR2: LNHDA, SQIVND (reference sequence). After removal of 3 bases from V and 7 bases from J, the junction contained 29 bases not matched to a gene. CDR3: CASSIESLAGGPLPRANPNEQFF. For the CDR3, the DNA is TGTGCCAGTAGTATTGAGTCGCTAGCGGGGGGCCCCCTGCCAAGGGCTAACCCGAATGAGCAGTTCTTC.

The sample holds a few counts of this clonotype. This sequence joins TRBV7-9 and TRBJ2-3; no firm D call. The CDR3 is 13 residues long. Deletions cut 1 base from V and 4 bases from J, with 6 bases between. In germline, CDR1 is SEHNR, CDR2 FQNEAQ (reference sequence). The DNA for the CDR3 is TGTGCCAGCAGCTTAGGAGAGGCAGATACGCAGTATTTT. Amino acids: CASSLGEADTQYF.

A remark on this clonotype: One end of the junction does not line up with germline, which may come from a read error. This chain uses TRBV12-3 or TRBV12-4 with TRBJ2-3; D remains ambiguous. The CDR3 has 12 amino acids. CDR3 in DNA: TGTGCTATCGGTGAATCCACATATACGCAGTATTTT. This gives the protein CAIGESTYTQYF.

This clonotype was picked up a small number of times. This sequence joins TRBV6-2 or TRBV6-3 and TRBJ2-4; D ambiguous. Looked up from germline, CDR1 is MNHEY and CDR2 is SVGEGT. This CDR3 is 14 amino acids long. V gave up 6 bases and J gave up 1 base, with 10 bases separating them. The CDR3 nucleotides are TGTGCCAGCAGATTTCCAGATGCCAAAAACATTCAGTACTTC. Amino acid sequence: CASRFPDAKNIQYF.

This chain uses TRBV2 with TRBJ2-3, with D unclear. CDR3 length: 15 residues. V lost 6 bases and J 4 bases, leaving 17 bases between the germline ends. Per germline, CDR1 SNHLY and CDR2 FYNNEI. CDR3 region: CASRERHRTADTQYF. Here the CDR3 DNA reads TGTGCCAGCAGAGAAAGACACCGAACGGCAGATACGCAGTATTTT.

The CDR3 reads CASSQDRGTNTGELFF. CDR3 nucleotides: TGCGCCAGCAGCCAAGATCGAGGGACGAACACCGGGGAGCTGTTTTTT. The rearrangement uses TRBV4-3 and TRBJ2-2; possible D gene TRBD2, 5 bases. The CDR3 consists of 16 residues. The V end lost 0 bases, the J end lost 0 bases, and 8 bases lay between the germline ends. Germline V lookup: CDR1 LGHNA, CDR2 YSLEER.

This sequence joins TRBV2 and TRBJ2-4; TRBD2 might be the D (7 bases). V lost 8 bases and J 1 base, leaving 15 bases between the germline ends. The CDR3 is made up of 15 amino acids. Per the germline V gene, CDR1 is SNHLY and CDR2 is FYNNEI. In DNA form, the CDR3 reads TGTGCCAGCTTAGGGGGAGGGTCGGCCAAAAACATTCAGTACTTC. Protein sequence: CASLGGGSAKNIQYF.

This clonotype was picked up a small number of times. The genes are TRBV6-2 or TRBV6-3 and TRBJ2-6, with 7 bases matching TRBD1. Looked up from germline, CDR1 is MNHEY and CDR2 is SVGEGT. The V and J ends lost 6 bases and 0 bases, in that order; junction bases with no gene match: 8. The CDR3 has 17 amino acids. CDR3 DNA sequence: TGTGCCAGCAGCCCCGGGACAGCCAGCTCTGGGGCCAACGTCCTGACTTTC. It codes for CASSPGTASSGANVLTF.

This clonotype appeared a few times. The V call is TRBV6-2 or TRBV6-3, the J call TRBJ2-5, with D possibly called TRBD1 or TRBD2 (5 bases each). This CDR3 contains 14 residues. Germline V gene sequence: CDR1 MNHEY, CDR2 SVGEGT. Deletions cut 8 bases from V and 2 bases from J, with 15 bases between. The CDR3 nucleotides are TGTGCCAGCGAACGTCCGAGGGGTCAAGAGACCCAGTACTTC. Its translation is CASERPRGQETQYF.

A few counts support this clonotype. The chain is built from TRBV6-5 and TRBJ1-2, with D tentatively TRBD1 (6 bases). Germline V gene data show CDR1 as MNHEY and CDR2 as SVGAGI. This CDR3 spans 15 amino acids. Trimming took 4 bases from V and 4 from J, leaving 16 bases between them. The CDR3 coding sequence is TGTGCCAGCAGTTCTGTCCCGGGACACCGCTATGGCTACACCTTC. It is translated as CASSSVPGHRYGYTF.

J is TRBJ2-1 and V is TRBV5-5; D possibly matches TRBD1 or TRBD2 (5 bases each). V lost 0 bases and J 5 bases, leaving 18 bases between the germline ends. The CDR3 loop spans 17 amino acids. Germline assignment: CDR1 SGHKS and CDR2 YYEKEE (reference sequence). This CDR3 is CASSLGWVPGRNNEQFF. Here the CDR3 DNA reads TGTGCCAGCAGCTTGGGTTGGGTTCCGGGACGGAACAATGAGCAGTTCTTC.

This clonotype was seen only a few times. The rearrangement uses TRBV5-6 and TRBJ2-6, with D uncertain. V lost 7 bases and J 3 bases, leaving 5 bases between the germline ends. This CDR3 spans 12 amino acids. The germline CDR1 and CDR2 sequences are SGHDT and YYEEEE. As DNA, the CDR3 is TGTGCCAGCGCTTTTGGGGCCAACGTCCTGACTTTC. Protein: CASAFGANVLTF.

The genes are TRBV5-4 and TRBJ2-7, with 11 bases fitting TRBD2. Germline loops: CDR1 SGHNT, CDR2 YYREEE (reference sequence). V dropped 1 base and J dropped 5; count of bases not matched to a gene: 2. There are 14 residues in the CDR3. CDR3 sequence: CASSLTSGGDEQYF. The CDR3 bases are TGTGCCAGCAGCTTGACTAGCGGGGGCGACGAGCAGTACTTC.